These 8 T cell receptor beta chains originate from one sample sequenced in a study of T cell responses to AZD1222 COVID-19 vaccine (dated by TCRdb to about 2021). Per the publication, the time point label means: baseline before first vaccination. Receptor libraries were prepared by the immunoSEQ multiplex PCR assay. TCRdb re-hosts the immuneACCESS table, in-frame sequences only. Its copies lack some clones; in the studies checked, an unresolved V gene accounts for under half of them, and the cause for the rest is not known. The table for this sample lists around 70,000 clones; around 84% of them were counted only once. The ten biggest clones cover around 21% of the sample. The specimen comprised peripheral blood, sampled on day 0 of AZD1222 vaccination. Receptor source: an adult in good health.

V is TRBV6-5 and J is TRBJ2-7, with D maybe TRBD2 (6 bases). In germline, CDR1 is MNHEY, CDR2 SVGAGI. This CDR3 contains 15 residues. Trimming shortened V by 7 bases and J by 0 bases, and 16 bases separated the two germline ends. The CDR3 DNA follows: TGTGCCAGCACCTTTGCCCGGGAGAGCTCCTACGAGCAGTACTTC. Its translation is CASTFARESSYEQYF.

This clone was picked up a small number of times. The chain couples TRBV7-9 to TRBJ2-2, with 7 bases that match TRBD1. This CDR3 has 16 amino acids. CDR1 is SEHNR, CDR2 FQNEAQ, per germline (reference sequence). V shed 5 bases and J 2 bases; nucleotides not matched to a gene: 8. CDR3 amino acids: CASSKPGQKNTGELFF. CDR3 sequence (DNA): TGTGCCAGCAGCAAGCCGGGACAGAAAAACACCGGGGAGCTGTTTTTT.

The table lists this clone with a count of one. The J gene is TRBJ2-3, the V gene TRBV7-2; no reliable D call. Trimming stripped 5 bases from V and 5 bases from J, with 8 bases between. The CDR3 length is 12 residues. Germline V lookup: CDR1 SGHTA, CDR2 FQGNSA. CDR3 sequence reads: CASSQYGDTQYF. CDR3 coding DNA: TGTGCCAGCAGCCAATATGGAGATACGCAGTATTTT.

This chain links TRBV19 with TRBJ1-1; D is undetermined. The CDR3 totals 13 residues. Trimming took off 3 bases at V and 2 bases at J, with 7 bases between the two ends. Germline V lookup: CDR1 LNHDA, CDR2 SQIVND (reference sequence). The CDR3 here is CASSMIGNTEAFF. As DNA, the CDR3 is TGTGCCAGTAGTATGATCGGTAACACTGAAGCTTTCTTT.

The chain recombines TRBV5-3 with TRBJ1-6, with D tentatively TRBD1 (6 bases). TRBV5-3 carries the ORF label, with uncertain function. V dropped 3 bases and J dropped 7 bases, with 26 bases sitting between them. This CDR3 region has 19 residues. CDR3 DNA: TGTGCCAGAAGCTCGATCTCGGGACAAATGCGTCGGCTCAATTCACCCCTCCACTTT. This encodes CARSSISGQMRRLNSPLHF.

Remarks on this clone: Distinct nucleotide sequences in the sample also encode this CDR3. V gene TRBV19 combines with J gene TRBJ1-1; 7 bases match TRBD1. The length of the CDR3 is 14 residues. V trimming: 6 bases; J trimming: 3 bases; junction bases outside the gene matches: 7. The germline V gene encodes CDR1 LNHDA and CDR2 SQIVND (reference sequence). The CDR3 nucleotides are TGTGCCAGTAGCTGGACAGGAGGGGACACTGAAGCTTTCTTT. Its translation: CASSWTGGDTEAFF.

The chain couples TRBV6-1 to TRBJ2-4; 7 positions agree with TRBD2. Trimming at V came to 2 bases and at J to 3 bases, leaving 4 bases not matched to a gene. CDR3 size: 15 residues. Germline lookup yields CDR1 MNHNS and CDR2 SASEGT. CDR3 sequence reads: CASSERDYDKNIQYF. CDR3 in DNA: TGTGCCAGCAGTGAACGGGACTACGACAAAAACATTCAGTACTTC.

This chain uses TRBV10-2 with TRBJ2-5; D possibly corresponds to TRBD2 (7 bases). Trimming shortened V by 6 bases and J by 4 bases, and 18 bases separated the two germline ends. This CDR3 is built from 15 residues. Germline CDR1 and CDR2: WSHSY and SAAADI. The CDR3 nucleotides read TGCGCCAGCAGCGGGGGGCCCGGGGTAGGAGAGACCCAGTACTTC. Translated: CASSGGPGVGETQYF.